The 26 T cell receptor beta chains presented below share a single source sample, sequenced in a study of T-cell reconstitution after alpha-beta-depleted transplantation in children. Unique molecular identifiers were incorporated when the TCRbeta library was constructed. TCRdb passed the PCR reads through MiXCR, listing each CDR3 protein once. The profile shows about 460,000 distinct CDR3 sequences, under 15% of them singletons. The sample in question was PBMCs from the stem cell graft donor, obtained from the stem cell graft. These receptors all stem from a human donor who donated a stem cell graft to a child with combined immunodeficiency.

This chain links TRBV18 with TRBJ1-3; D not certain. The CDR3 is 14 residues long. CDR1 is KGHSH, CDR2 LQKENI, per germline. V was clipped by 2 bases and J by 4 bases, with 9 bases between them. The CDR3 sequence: CASSPGSNGNTIYF. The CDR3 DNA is TGTGCCAGCTCACCAGGGAGTAACGGAAACACCATATATTTT.

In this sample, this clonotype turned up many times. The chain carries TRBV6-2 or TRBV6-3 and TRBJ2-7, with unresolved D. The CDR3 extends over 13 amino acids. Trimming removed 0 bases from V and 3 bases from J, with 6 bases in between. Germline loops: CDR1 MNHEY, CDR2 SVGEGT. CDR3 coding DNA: TGTGCCAGCAGTTACTCGGCCATCTACGAGCAGTACTTC. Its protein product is CASSYSAIYEQYF.

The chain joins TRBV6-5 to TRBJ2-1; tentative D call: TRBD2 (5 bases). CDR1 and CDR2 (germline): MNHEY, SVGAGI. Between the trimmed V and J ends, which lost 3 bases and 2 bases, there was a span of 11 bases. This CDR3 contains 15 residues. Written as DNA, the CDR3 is TGTGCCAGCAGTTATTCAGGACTTACCTACAATGAGCAGTTCTTC. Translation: CASSYSGLTYNEQFF.

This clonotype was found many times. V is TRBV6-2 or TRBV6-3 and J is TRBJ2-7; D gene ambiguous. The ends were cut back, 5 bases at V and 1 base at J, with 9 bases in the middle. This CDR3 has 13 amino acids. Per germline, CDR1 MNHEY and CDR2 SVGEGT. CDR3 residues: CASSIDGSYEQYF. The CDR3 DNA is TGTGCCAGCAGTATTGACGGATCCTACGAGCAGTACTTC.

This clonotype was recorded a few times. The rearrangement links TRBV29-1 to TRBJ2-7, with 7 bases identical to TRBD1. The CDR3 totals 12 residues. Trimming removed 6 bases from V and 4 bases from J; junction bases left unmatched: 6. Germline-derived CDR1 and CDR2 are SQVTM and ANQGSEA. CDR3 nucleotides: TGCAGCGTGACTGGGACAGTGTACGAGCAGTACTTC. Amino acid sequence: CSVTGTVYEQYF.

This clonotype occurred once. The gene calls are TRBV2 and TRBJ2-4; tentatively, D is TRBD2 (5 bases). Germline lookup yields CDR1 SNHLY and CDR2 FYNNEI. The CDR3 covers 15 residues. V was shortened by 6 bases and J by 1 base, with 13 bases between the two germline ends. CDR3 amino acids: CASRTLTGAKNIQYF. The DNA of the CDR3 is TGTGCCAGCAGGACTTTAACGGGGGCCAAAAACATTCAGTACTTC.

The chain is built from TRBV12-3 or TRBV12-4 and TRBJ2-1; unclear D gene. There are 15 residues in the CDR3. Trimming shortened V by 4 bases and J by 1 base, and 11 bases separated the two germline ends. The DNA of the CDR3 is TGTGCCAGCAGTTCCCGGGTAAATTCCTACAATGAGCAGTTCTTC. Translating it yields CASSSRVNSYNEQFF.

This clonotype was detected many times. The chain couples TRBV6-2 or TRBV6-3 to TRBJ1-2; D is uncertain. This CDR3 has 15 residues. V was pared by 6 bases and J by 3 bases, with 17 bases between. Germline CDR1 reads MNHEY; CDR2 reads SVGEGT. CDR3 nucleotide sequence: TGTGCCAGCAGCTCTATAACTCGGTTCCACTATGGCTACACCTTC. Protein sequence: CASSSITRFHYGYTF.

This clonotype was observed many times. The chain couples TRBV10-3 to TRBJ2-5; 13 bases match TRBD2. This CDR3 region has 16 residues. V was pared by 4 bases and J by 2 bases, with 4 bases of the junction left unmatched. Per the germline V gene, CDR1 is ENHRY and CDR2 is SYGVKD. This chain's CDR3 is CAISGTSGSTQETQYF. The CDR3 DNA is TGTGCCATCAGTGGGACTAGCGGGAGTACTCAAGAGACCCAGTACTTC.

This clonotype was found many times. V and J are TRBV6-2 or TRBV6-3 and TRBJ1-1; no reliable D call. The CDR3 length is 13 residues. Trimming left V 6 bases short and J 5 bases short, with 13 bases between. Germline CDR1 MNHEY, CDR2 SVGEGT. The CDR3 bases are TGTGCCAGCAGGGCGGCCTCGTGGACTGAAGCTTTCTTT. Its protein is CASRAASWTEAFF.

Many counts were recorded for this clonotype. Here the CDR3 DNA reads TGCGCCAGCAGCCAAGAGGCTCACCGCACAGATACGCAGTATTTT. Translation gives CASSQEAHRTDTQYF. V and J are TRBV4-3 and TRBJ2-3; D gene unclear. The V end lost 0 bases, the J end lost 1 base, and 8 bases lay between the germline ends. CDR3 length: 15 amino acids. The germline V gene encodes CDR1 LGHNA and CDR2 YSLEER.

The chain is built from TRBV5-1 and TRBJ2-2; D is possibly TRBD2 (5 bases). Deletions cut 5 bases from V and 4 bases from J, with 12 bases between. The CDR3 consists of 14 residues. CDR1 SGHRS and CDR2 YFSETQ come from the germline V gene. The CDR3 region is CASSSVASTGELFF. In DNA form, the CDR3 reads TGCGCCAGCAGTAGTGTAGCGAGCACCGGGGAGCTGTTTTTT.

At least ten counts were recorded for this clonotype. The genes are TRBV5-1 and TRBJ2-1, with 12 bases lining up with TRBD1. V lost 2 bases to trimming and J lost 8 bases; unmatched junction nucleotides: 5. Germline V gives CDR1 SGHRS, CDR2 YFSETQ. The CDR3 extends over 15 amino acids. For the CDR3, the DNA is TGCGCCAGCAGCTTCGGGACAGGGGGCATGTATGAGCAGTTCTTC. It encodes CASSFGTGGMYEQFF.

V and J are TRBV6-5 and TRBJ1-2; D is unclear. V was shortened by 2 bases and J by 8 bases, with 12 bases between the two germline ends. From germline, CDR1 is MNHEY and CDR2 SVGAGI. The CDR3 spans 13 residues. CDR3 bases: TGTGCCAGCAGTTACGTTGGGAACGGCGGCTACACCTTC. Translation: CASSYVGNGGYTF.

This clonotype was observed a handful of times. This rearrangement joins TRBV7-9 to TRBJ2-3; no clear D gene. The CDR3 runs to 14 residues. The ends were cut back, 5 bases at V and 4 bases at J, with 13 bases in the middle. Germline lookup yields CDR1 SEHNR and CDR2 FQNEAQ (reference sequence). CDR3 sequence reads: CASSPLDGADTQYF. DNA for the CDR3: TGTGCCAGCAGCCCACTGGATGGGGCAGATACGCAGTATTTT.

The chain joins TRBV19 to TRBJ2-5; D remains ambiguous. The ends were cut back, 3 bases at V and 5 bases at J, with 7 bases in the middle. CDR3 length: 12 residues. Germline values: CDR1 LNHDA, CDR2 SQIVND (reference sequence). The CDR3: CASSILGETQYF. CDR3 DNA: TGTGCCAGTAGTATTTTGGGGGAGACCCAGTACTTC.

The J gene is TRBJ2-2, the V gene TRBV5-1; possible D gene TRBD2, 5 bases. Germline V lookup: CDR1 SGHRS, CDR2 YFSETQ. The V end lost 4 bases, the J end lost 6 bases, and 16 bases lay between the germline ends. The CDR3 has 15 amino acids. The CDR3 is CASSRDRVGAGELFF. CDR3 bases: TGCGCCAGCAGCCGCGACCGCGTGGGAGCCGGGGAGCTGTTTTTT.

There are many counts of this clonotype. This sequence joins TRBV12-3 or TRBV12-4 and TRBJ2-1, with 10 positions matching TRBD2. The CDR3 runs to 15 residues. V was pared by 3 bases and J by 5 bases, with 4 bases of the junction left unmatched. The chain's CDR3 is CASSFTLAGDNEQFF. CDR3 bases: TGTGCCAGCAGTTTTACGCTAGCGGGGGACAATGAGCAGTTCTTC.

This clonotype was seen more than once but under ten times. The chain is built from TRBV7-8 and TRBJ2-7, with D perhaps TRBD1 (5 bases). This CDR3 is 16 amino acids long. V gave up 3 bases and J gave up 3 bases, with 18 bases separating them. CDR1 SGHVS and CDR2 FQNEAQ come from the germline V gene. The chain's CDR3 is CASSFISGAGGYEQYF. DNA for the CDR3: TGTGCCAGCAGCTTCATTAGTGGGGCAGGCGGCTACGAGCAGTACTTC.

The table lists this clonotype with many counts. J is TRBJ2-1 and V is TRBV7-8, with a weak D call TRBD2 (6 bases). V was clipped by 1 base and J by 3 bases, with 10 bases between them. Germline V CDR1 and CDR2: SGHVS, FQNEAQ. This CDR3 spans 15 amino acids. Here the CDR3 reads CASSLDRRGYNEQFF. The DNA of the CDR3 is TGTGCCAGCAGCTTAGACAGGAGGGGCTACAATGAGCAGTTCTTC.

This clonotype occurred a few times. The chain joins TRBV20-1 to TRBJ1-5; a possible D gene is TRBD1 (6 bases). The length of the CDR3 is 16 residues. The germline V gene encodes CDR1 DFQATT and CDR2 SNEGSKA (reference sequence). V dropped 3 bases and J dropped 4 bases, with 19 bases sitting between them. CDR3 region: CSASEQGAVGNQPQHF. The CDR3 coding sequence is TGCAGTGCTAGTGAACAGGGCGCGGTGGGGAATCAGCCCCAGCATTTT.

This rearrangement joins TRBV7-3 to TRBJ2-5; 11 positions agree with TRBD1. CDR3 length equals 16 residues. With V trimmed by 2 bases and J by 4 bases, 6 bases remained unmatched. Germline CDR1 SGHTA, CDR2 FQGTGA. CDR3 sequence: CASSLDGGTGGETQYF. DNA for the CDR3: TGTGCCAGCAGCTTAGATGGGGGGACAGGGGGAGAGACCCAGTACTTC.

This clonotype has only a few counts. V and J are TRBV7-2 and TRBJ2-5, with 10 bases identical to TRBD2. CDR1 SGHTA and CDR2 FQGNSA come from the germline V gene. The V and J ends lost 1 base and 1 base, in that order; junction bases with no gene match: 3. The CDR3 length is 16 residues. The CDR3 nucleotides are TGTGCCAGCAGCTTAGAATGGACTAGCGGCCAAGAGACCCAGTACTTC. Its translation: CASSLEWTSGQETQYF.

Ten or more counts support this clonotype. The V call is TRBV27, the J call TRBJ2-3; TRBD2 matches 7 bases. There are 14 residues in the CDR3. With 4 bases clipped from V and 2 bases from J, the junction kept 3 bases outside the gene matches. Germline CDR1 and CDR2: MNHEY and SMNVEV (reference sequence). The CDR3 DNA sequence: TGTGCCAGCAGTTCTAGCGGATACACAGATACGCAGTATTTT. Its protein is CASSSSGYTDTQYF.

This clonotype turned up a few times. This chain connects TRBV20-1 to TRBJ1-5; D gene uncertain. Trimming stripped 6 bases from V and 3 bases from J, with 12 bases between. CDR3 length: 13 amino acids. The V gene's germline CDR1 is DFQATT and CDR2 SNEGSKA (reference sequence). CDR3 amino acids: CSAPVDSNQPQHF. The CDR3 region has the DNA TGCAGTGCCCCCGTTGACTCCAATCAGCCCCAGCATTTT.

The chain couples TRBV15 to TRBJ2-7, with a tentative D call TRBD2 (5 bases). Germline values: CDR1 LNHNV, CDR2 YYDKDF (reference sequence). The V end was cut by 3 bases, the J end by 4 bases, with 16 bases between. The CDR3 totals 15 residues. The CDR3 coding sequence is TGTGCCACCAGCAGGGACCGCGGTTCGGGGTACGAGCAGTACTTC. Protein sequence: CATSRDRGSGYEQYF. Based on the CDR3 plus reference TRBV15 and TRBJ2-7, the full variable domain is DAMVIQNPRYQVTQFGKPVTLSCSQTLNHNVMYWYQQKSSQAPKLLFHYYDKDFNNEADTPDNFQSRRPNTSFCFLDIRSPGLGDTAMYLCATSRDRGSGYEQYFGPGTRLTVT.